This T cell receptor (beta chain) was profiled in a study of blood T cell repertoires in COVID-19. Looking at the study overall: Samples representing acute and convalescent COVID-19 were sourced from the United States, Italy and Spain. PBMCs, B-cell-depleted T cells, or T cells were the source of the cDNA or gDNA that made up the material.

CDR3 length: 17 residues. Germline V gene data show CDR1 as LGHNT and CDR2 as FRNRAP. Germline trimming cut 5 bases from V and 6 bases from J; bases unmatched to any gene: 11. TCRdb's copy holds only in-frame clones and misses some; the assay was immunoSEQ multiplex PCR. The profile covers roughly 150,000 clones, with 65% to 85% appearing a single time and 9.1% taken by the ten largest. The TCR sequence derives from a woman over 75 with active or convalescent COVID-19. V is TRBV12-5 and J is TRBJ2-1; 12 bases are shared with TRBD2. Sequenced input: peripheral blood. The CDR3 DNA follows: TGTGCTAGTGGTATCCTAACTAGCGGGGGGCCCGGCAATGAGCAGTTCTTC. Encoded protein: CASGILTSGGPGNEQFF.